This T cell receptor (beta chain) was recorded in a study of T-cell reconstitution after alpha-beta-depleted transplantation in children listed by TCRdb under 2016. Regarding the study in general: Using TCR repertoire profiling, the study followed T-cell immune reconstitution in a quantitative way in children after TCRalphabeta/CD19-depleted allogeneic hematopoietic cell transplantation. The paper's findings and limits, for the study overall: Hyperexpanded clone frequencies declined over subsequent months; after one year, T-cell counts and TCRbeta diversity were mostly attributed to newly produced T cells. The high TCRbeta diversity at day 60 in some patients was ascribed to recipient T cells and intrathymic progenitors that had survived conditioning. About two months after transplant, the apparently early recovery of alphabetaT-cell counts reportedly depended on just several hundred clones that had expanded rapidly and came from non-depleted graft cells.

V loses 2 bases, J loses 7 bases, and the germline ends lie 9 bases apart. From its cysteine to its phenylalanine, the CDR3 spans 14 amino acids. Here the CDR3 DNA is all that survives: 42 bases in frame from base 1. CDR1 and CDR2 are drawn from the germline V gene: SGHTA, FQGTGA. The sample's treatment or condition label is to be understood as: allogeneic hematopoietic cell transplantation with graft depleted of TCRalphabeta T cells and CD19 B cells. The transplant recipients were children given TCRalphabeta/CD19-depleted allogeneic hematopoietic cell grafts. The library relied on PCR. The data were produced on an Illumina HiSeq 2500. TCR libraries were prepared with molecular barcoding, using unique molecular identifiers to normalize TCRbeta repertoire quantification. TCRdb cleaned the public reads at Q25 with fastp, built clones with MiXCR and kept in-frame beta chains. Under each unique CDR3 protein, matching rows form one entry showing the most common genes and DNA. In this sample the table shows some 350,000 distinct CDR3 sequences, around 15% of which occur a single time. Around two fifths of the sample goes to the ten largest clones.

This clonotype was detected many times. Its antigen is not yet known. The input lacks base qualities; no much larger clone sits a single base away. Sequenced material: PBMCs, mostly from graft donor cells, taken 360 days after TCRalphabeta/CD19-depleted stem cell transplant. The source is a male patient aged 2 to 9 who had a stem cell transplant for acute lymphoblastic leukemia, so the T cells may come from the graft donor. The chain is assembled from TRBV7-3 and TRBJ1-6; a weak D assignment points to TRBD1 (6 bases agree). The nucleotides read TGTGCCAGCAGCTTAGGACAGATAAATTCACCCCTCCACTTT. This translates into CASSLGQINSPLHF. Where the CDR3 stops, the reference TRBV7-3 and TRBJ1-6 genes take over; the full variable domain is GAGVSQTPSNKVTEKGKYVELRCDPISGHTALYWYRQSLGQGPEFLIYFQGTGAADDSGLPNDRFFAVRPEGSVSTLKIQRTERGDSAVYLCASSLGQINSPLHFGNGTRLTVT.